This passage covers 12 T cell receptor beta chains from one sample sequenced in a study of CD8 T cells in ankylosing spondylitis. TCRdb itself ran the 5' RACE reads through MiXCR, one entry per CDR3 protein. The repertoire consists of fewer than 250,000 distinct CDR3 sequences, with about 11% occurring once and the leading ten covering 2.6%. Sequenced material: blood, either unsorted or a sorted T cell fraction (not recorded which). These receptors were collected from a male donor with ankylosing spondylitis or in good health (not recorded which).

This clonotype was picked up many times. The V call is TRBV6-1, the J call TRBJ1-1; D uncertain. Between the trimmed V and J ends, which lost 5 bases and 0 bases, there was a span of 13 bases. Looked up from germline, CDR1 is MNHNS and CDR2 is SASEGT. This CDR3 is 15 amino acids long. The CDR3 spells CASSPPPRLNTEAFF. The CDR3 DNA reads TGTGCCAGCAGTCCCCCGCCCAGATTGAACACTGAAGCTTTCTTT.

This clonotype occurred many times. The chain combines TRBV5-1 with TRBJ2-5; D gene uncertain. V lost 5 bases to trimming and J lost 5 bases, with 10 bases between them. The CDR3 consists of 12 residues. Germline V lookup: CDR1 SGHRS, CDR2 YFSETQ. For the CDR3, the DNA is TGCGCCAGCAGTCCGACCGGGGAGACCCAGTACTTC. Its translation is CASSPTGETQYF. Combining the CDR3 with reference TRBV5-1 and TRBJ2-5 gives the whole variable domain KAGVTQTPRYLIKTRGQQVTLSCSPISGHRSVSWYQQTPGQGLQFLFEYFSETQRNKGNFPGRFSGRQFSNSRSEMNVSTLELGDSALYLCASSPTGETQYFGPGTRLLVL.

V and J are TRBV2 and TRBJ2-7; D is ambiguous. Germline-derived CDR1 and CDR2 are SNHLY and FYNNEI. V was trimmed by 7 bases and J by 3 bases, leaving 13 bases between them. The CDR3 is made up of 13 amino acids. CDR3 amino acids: CASTPDGLYEQYF. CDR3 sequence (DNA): TGTGCCAGCACCCCTGATGGGCTCTACGAGCAGTACTTC.

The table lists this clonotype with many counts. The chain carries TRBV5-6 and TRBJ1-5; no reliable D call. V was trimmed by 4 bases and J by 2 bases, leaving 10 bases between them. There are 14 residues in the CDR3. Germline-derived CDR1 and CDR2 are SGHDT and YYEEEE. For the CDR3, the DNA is TGTGCCAGCAGCCCGGCAGCCGGCAATCAGCCCCAGCATTTT. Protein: CASSPAAGNQPQHF.

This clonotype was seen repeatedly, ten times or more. The CDR3 sequence is CASSLASGKAYNEQFF. The DNA for the CDR3 is TGCGCCAGCAGCTTGGCCTCGGGGAAGGCCTACAATGAGCAGTTCTTC. The chain combines TRBV5-1 with TRBJ2-1, with D possibly being TRBD2 (5 bases). CDR1 is SGHRS and CDR2 is YFSETQ in the germline V gene. The CDR3 contains 16 residues. Trimming pared 0 bases from V and 2 bases from J, leaving 12 bases between. The variable domain in full, with the rest retrieved from reference TRBV5-1 and TRBJ2-1, is KAGVTQTPRYLIKTRGQQVTLSCSPISGHRSVSWYQQTPGQGLQFLFEYFSETQRNKGNFPGRFSGRQFSNSRSEMNVSTLELGDSALYLCASSLASGKAYNEQFFGPGTRLTVL.

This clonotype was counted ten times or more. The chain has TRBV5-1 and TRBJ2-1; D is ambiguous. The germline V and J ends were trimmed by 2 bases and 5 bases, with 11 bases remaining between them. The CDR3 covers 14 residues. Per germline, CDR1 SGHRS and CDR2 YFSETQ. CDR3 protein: CASSFDGRNNEQFF. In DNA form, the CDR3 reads TGCGCCAGCAGCTTCGATGGTCGGAACAATGAGCAGTTCTTC. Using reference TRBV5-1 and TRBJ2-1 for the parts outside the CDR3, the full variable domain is KAGVTQTPRYLIKTRGQQVTLSCSPISGHRSVSWYQQTPGQGLQFLFEYFSETQRNKGNFPGRFSGRQFSNSRSEMNVSTLELGDSALYLCASSFDGRNNEQFFGPGTRLTVL.

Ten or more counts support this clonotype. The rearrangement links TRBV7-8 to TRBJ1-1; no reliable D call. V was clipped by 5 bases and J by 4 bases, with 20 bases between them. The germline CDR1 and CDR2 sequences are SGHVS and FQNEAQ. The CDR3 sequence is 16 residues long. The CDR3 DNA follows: TGTGCCAGCAGCCCGATGCCTGGCCTATTGAGCACTGAAGCTTTCTTT. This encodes CASSPMPGLLSTEAFF.

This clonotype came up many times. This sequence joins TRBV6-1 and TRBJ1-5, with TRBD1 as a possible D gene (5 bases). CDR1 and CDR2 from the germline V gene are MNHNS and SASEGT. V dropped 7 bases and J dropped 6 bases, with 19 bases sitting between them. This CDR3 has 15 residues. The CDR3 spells CASNPDGGEGQPQHF. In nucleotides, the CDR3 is TGTGCCAGCAACCCTGACGGGGGGGAGGGTCAGCCCCAGCATTTT.

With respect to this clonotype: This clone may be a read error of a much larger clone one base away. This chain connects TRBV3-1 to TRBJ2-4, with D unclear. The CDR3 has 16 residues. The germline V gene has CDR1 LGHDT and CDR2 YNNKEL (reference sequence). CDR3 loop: CTSSQVYVGVGNIQYF. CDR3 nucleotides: TGTACCAGCAGCCAGGTCTACGTCGGAGTGGGAAACATTCAGTACTTC. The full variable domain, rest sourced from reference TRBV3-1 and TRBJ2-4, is DTAVSQTPKYLVTQMGNDKSIKCEQNLGHDTMYWYKQDSKKFLKIMFSYNNKELIINETVPNRFSPKSPDKAHLNLHINSLELGDSAVYFCTSSQVYVGVGNIQYFGAGTRLSVL.

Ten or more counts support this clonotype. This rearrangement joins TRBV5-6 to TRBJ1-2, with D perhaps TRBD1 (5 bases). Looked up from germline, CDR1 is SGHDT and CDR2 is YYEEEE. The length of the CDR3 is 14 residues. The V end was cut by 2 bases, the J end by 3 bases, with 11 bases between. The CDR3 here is CASSFFPGDYGYTF. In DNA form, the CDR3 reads TGTGCCAGCAGCTTTTTTCCGGGGGACTATGGCTACACCTTC.

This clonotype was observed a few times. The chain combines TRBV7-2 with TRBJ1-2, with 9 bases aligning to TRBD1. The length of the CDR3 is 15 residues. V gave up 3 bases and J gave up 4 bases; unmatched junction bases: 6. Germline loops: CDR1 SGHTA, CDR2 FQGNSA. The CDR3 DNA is TGTGCCAGCAGCTTCGCCGGGACAGGGAGCTATGGCTACACCTTC. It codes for CASSFAGTGSYGYTF.

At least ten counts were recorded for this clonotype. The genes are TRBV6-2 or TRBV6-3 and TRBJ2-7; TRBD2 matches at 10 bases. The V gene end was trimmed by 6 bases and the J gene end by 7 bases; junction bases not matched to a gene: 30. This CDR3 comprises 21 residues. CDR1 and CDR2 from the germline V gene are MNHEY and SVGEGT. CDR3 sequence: CASSYTSGAGGTWSSVGEQYF. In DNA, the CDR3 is TGTGCCAGCAGCTACACTAGCGGGGCAGGGGGGACCTGGTCTTCCGTCGGGGAGCAGTACTTC.